The present entry profiles one TCR beta chain with its context. This sample is part of a study of blood T cell repertoires in COVID-19. Study-wide context: From the United States, Italy and Spain came samples of acute and convalescent COVID-19. T cells, B-cell-depleted T cells, or PBMCs provided the cDNA or gDNA that served as material.

Original processing methods: From reference gene primer amplification, estimates of nucleated cell counts were derived. Some clones are missing from TCRdb's copy, which holds only in-frame ones; the method was immunoSEQ multiplex PCR. The D gene and trimming were derived from the DNA, and the V and J assignments and clone size from that table. Among about 260,000 clones listed, over 80% were seen once. Germline V lookup: CDR1 SGHAT, CDR2 FQNNGV. Trimming removed 0 bases from V and 8 bases from J, with 24 bases in between. This CDR3 spans 18 amino acids. The specimen sequenced was peripheral blood. The chain joins TRBV11-2 to TRBJ2-3; perhaps TRBD1 as D (6 bases). The clonotype was recovered from a woman aged 40 to 50 with acute or convalescent COVID-19. CDR3 nucleotide sequence: TGTGCCAGCAGCTTAGATGACCGGGTAACAGGGAGTTGGGGTACGCAGTATTTT. It encodes CASSLDDRVTGSWGTQYF.